These 30 T cell receptor beta chains originate from one sample sequenced in a study of T cells after yellow fever vaccination. TCRdb re-called the 5' RACE reads with MiXCR, one entry per CDR3 protein. The sample lists 250,000 to 400,000 distinct CDR3 sequences; 3.5% to 4.5% were seen once. Material: PBMCs, obtained 15 days after the yellow fever booster vaccination. The receptors originated from a young man who received the YFV17D yellow fever vaccine.

This clonotype was counted a few times. V usage is TRBV7-9 and J usage is TRBJ1-6; 7 bases line up with TRBD1. V shed 10 bases and J 9 bases; nucleotides not matched to a gene: 9. This CDR3 has 13 residues. Germline V gene lookup returns CDR1 SEHNR and CDR2 FQNEAQ (reference sequence). In nucleotides, the CDR3 is TGTGCCATTGAAGGGGGCGCGGGTTCACCCCTCCACTTT. Protein: CAIEGGAGSPLHF.

This clonotype has more than one count but fewer than ten. CDR3 coding DNA: TGCGCCAGCAGCTTGGCACTAGGACCGGCGACACAAGAGACCCAGTACTTC. Protein product: CASSLALGPATQETQYF. This chain links TRBV5-1 with TRBJ2-5; a weak D match, TRBD2 (5 bases). CDR1 and CDR2 (germline): SGHRS, YFSETQ. V was clipped by 0 bases and J by 2 bases, with 17 bases between them. The CDR3 is made up of 17 amino acids. The complete variable domain, with remaining parts taken from reference TRBV5-1 and TRBJ2-5, reads KAGVTQTPRYLIKTRGQQVTLSCSPISGHRSVSWYQQTPGQGLQFLFEYFSETQRNKGNFPGRFSGRQFSNSRSEMNVSTLELGDSALYLCASSLALGPATQETQYFGPGTRLLVL.

V and J are TRBV4-1 and TRBJ1-1; D uncertain. V was clipped by 1 base and J by 5 bases, with 20 bases between them. The CDR3 is made up of 17 amino acids. Germline V CDR1 and CDR2: MGHRA, YSYEKL. The CDR3 protein is CASSQGSVLRFGTEAFF. The DNA for the CDR3 is TGCGCCAGCAGCCAAGGGAGTGTGTTGAGGTTTGGGACTGAAGCTTTCTTT.

Many counts were recorded for this clonotype. V gene TRBV3-1 combines with J gene TRBJ2-5; 8 bases are a match to TRBD1. The CDR3 is 14 amino acids. J lost 5 bases, V lost 6 bases, and 8 bases had no gene match. Germline assignment: CDR1 LGHDT and CDR2 YNNKEL (reference sequence). In DNA form, the CDR3 reads TGTGCCAGCAGAAAAGGACAGGGACTGGAGACCCAGTACTTC. It codes for CASRKGQGLETQYF.

This clonotype showed up many times. The CDR3 reads CASSLLAGVPTDTQYF. CDR3 nucleotides: TGTGCCAGCAGCTTATTAGCGGGGGTCCCCACAGATACGCAGTATTTT. The chain has TRBV11-2 and TRBJ2-3; 9 bases line up with TRBD2. The CDR3 has 16 residues. CDR1 and CDR2 from the germline V gene are SGHAT and FQNNGV. V lost 2 bases and J lost 2; bases outside the gene matches: 5.

This chain joins TRBV7-9 and TRBJ2-5; 7 nucleotides align to TRBD1. The CDR3 consists of 15 residues. Germline V gives CDR1 SEHNR, CDR2 FQNEAQ (reference sequence). The trim removed 5 bases at V and 5 bases at J, leaving 11 bases unmatched. CDR3 sequence: CASSQDRVVGETQYF. CDR3 nucleotide sequence: TGTGCCAGCAGCCAAGACAGGGTGGTTGGGGAGACCCAGTACTTC.

This clonotype was detected ten times or more. The V gene is TRBV6-6, the J gene TRBJ1-1; the D is unclear. The CDR3 contains 13 residues. Germline CDR1 reads MNHNY; CDR2 reads SVGAGI (reference sequence). V was pared by 5 bases and J by 0 bases, with 7 bases between. CDR3 coding DNA: TGTGCCAGCAGTATACCTATGAACACTGAAGCTTTCTTT. Amino acid sequence: CASSIPMNTEAFF.

The chain links TRBV28 to TRBJ2-6, with D perhaps being TRBD1 or TRBD2 (5 bases each). The CDR3 has 19 residues. V was cut by 3 bases and J by 0 bases, with 18 bases left in between. Germline V CDR1 and CDR2: MDHEN, SYDVKM. The CDR3 region has the DNA TGTGCCAGCAGTTTGGGTCTGGGACGGCCGAGCTCTGGGGCCAACGTCCTGACTTTC. Its protein product is CASSLGLGRPSSGANVLTF.

The chain combines TRBV5-5 with TRBJ2-7, with TRBD1 matching 9 bases. There are 14 residues in the CDR3. J lost 4 bases, V lost 4 bases, and 6 bases had no gene match. Germline CDR1 and CDR2: SGHKS and YYEKEE (reference sequence). In DNA form, the CDR3 reads TGTGCCAGCAGCACCGGGACAGGGAATTACGAGCAGTACTTC. Translation gives CASSTGTGNYEQYF.

V is TRBV30 and J is TRBJ1-1; D gene uncertain. Germline values: CDR1 GTSNPN, CDR2 SVGIG (reference sequence). The V end lost 3 bases, the J end lost 1 base, and 12 bases lay between the germline ends. The CDR3 contains 14 residues. CDR3 DNA sequence: TGTGCCTGGAGCGACGGACTTTCGAACACTGAAGCTTTCTTT. Translation: CAWSDGLSNTEAFF.

This clonotype has a handful of counts. The chain recombines TRBV20-1 with TRBJ1-2; tentatively, D is TRBD1 (5 bases). Germline V CDR1 and CDR2: DFQATT, SNEGSKA (reference sequence). The CDR3 has 13 residues. V lost 2 bases and J lost 8, with 15 bases in between. CDR3 amino acids: CSARRQSPEGYTF. The CDR3 DNA sequence: TGCAGTGCTAGACGACAGTCCCCGGAGGGCTACACCTTC.

This chain connects TRBV20-1 to TRBJ2-5, with D unresolved. The CDR3 consists of 13 residues. The V gene's germline CDR1 is DFQATT and CDR2 SNEGSKA (reference sequence). The CDR3 here is CTPFGRLQETQYF. DNA for the CDR3: TGCACCCCCTTCGGACGGCTCCAAGAGACCCAGTACTTC.

This clonotype was counted ten times or more. The V and J genes are TRBV21-1 and TRBJ1-3. TRBV21-1 is recorded as a pseudogene. The CDR3 covers 16 residues. Written as DNA, the CDR3 is TGTGCCAGCAGCAAAGGTAACAGTCGGCCTGGAAACACCATATATTTT. It specifies CASSKGNSRPGNTIYF.

This clonotype was seen more than once but under ten times. The chain uses TRBV6-5 and TRBJ2-7; 7 bases map to TRBD1. J lost 1 base, V lost 6 bases, and 9 bases had no gene match. Per the germline V gene, CDR1 is MNHEY and CDR2 is SVGAGI. The CDR3 covers 15 residues. The CDR3 coding sequence is TGTGCCAGCAGCCCCCGGGACAGCTCTTCCTACGAGCAGTACTTC. Protein product: CASSPRDSSSYEQYF.

At least ten counts were recorded for this clonotype. The CDR3 DNA sequence: TGCGCCAGCAGCTTTCATGAGACCCAGTACTTC. Translating it yields CASSFHETQYF. The chain carries TRBV5-1 and TRBJ2-5; D gene unclear. V shed 2 bases and J shed 5 bases, with 4 bases lying between them. Germline CDR1 and CDR2: SGHRS and YFSETQ. There are 11 residues in the CDR3.

This clonotype was recorded a few times. The chain's CDR3 is CATSRGFDAANGYTF. CDR3 nucleotide sequence: TGTGCCACCAGCAGAGGATTCGACGCGGCGAATGGCTACACCTTC. The chain recombines TRBV15 with TRBJ1-2; D remains unclear. The CDR3 spans 15 residues. With 1 base removed from V and 6 bases from J, the gap between germline ends came to 15 bases. Germline CDR1 is LNHNV and CDR2 is YYDKDF (reference sequence).

This clonotype was counted at least ten times. V is TRBV12-3 or TRBV12-4 and J is TRBJ2-7, with 10 bases identical to TRBD1. The CDR3 extends over 14 amino acids. V lost 5 bases and J lost 5; bases outside the gene matches: 6. The CDR3 here is CASSDSGTGDEQYV. The CDR3 nucleotides are TGTGCCAGCAGTGACTCCGGGACAGGGGACGAGCAGTACGTC.

This clonotype was counted a few times. The V and J genes are TRBV5-1 and TRBJ2-5; maybe TRBD2 (5 bases). This CDR3 comprises 14 residues. Germline loops: CDR1 SGHRS, CDR2 YFSETQ. Trimming cost V 4 bases and J 5 bases, with 15 bases left between them. CDR3 bases: TGCGCCAGCAGCCCCGCGCAGAGGGAGGAGACCCAGTACTTC. It is translated as CASSPAQREETQYF. The variable domain in full, completed from reference TRBV5-1 and TRBJ2-5, reads KAGVTQTPRYLIKTRGQQVTLSCSPISGHRSVSWYQQTPGQGLQFLFEYFSETQRNKGNFPGRFSGRQFSNSRSEMNVSTLELGDSALYLCASSPAQREETQYFGPGTRLLVL.

This clonotype came up many times. The chain links TRBV20-1 to TRBJ2-1; D perhaps matches TRBD2 (6 bases). The germline gives CDR1 DFQATT, CDR2 SNEGSKA (reference sequence). The CDR3 is 16 residues long. The V gene lost 0 bases and the J gene lost 9 bases, with 21 bases spanning the gap. The CDR3 bases are TGCAGTGCTAGAGATCCGAGGGCTAGCGTGGTGGGTGAGCAGTTCTTC. Translation gives CSARDPRASVVGEQFF.

This clonotype has just a few counts. The genes are TRBV4-3 and TRBJ1-2, with a possible D match to TRBD1 (6 bases). The CDR3 sequence is 17 residues long. Trimming pared 0 bases from V and 5 bases from J, leaving 19 bases between. Germline V gene lookup returns CDR1 LGHNA and CDR2 YSLEER. The CDR3, as DNA: TGCGCCAGCAGCCAAGATCCTGGACAGACCCCGGGGTATGGCTACACCTTC. Translated: CASSQDPGQTPGYGYTF.

This clonotype was counted only a few times. The J gene is TRBJ2-5, the V gene TRBV3-1; 8 bases fit TRBD2. The germline gives CDR1 LGHDT, CDR2 YNNKEL (reference sequence). Germline trimming cut 3 bases from V and 4 bases from J; bases unmatched to any gene: 10. This CDR3 region has 16 residues. This CDR3 is CASSHPGGAGLETQYF. CDR3 bases: TGTGCCAGCAGCCACCCCGGGGGGGCGGGGTTAGAGACCCAGTACTTC.

This clonotype was detected a few times. The chain couples TRBV10-3 to TRBJ2-5; weak D call: TRBD1 (6 bases). This CDR3 spans 13 amino acids. The V and J ends lost 6 bases and 5 bases respectively, with 13 bases between them. Germline-derived CDR1 and CDR2 are ENHRY and SYGVKD. CDR3 bases: TGTGCCATCAGAACAACAGGGACGGAGACCCAGTACTTC. Translation: CAIRTTGTETQYF.

This clonotype was counted ten times or more. V gene TRBV7-3 combines with J gene TRBJ2-6; no clear D. The ends were cut back, 4 bases at V and 2 bases at J, with 6 bases in the middle. CDR3 length: 14 residues. The V gene's germline CDR1 is SGHTA and CDR2 FQGTGA. CDR3: CASSSEAGANVLTF. In nucleotides, the CDR3 is TGTGCCAGCAGCTCGGAAGCTGGGGCCAACGTCCTGACTTTC.

This clonotype has a count of ten or more. V usage is TRBV7-9 and J usage is TRBJ2-5; D remains ambiguous. The V gene's germline CDR1 is SEHNR and CDR2 FQNEAQ (reference sequence). V shed 0 bases and J shed 5 bases, with 10 bases lying between them. The length of the CDR3 is 14 residues. CDR3 residues: CASSLAVIRETQYF. The DNA of the CDR3 is TGTGCCAGCAGCTTAGCGGTGATTCGGGAGACCCAGTACTTC.

This clonotype came up a few times. V and J are TRBV4-3 and TRBJ1-2; the match to TRBD1 covers 7 bases. Germline CDR1 and CDR2: LGHNA and YSLEER. This CDR3 has 17 amino acids. V shed 1 base and J 4 bases; nucleotides not matched to a gene: 12. The CDR3 bases are TGCGCCAGCAGCCAAGGGGACACGCGGGACAGCCTCTATGGCTACACCTTC. Amino acid sequence: CASSQGDTRDSLYGYTF.

The sample holds a few counts of this clonotype. The chain joins TRBV6-1 to TRBJ1-1; 9 nucleotides agree with TRBD1. Germline trimming cut 10 bases from V and 4 bases from J; bases unmatched to any gene: 10. There are 14 residues in the CDR3. Germline V gene lookup returns CDR1 MNHNS and CDR2 SASEGT. The CDR3 region is CATGTGGAVTEAFF. As DNA, the CDR3 is TGTGCCACTGGAACAGGGGGCGCGGTCACTGAAGCTTTCTTT.

The chain combines TRBV12-3 or TRBV12-4 with TRBJ1-1; D gene ambiguous. There are 14 residues in the CDR3. The V end was cut by 3 bases, the J end by 0 bases, with 8 bases between. CDR3 protein: CASSLDDMNTEAFF. The CDR3 DNA sequence: TGTGCCAGCAGTTTGGACGACATGAACACTGAAGCTTTCTTT.

This clonotype has ten or more counts. The chain is built from TRBV7-9 and TRBJ1-1; a weak D match, TRBD1 (5 bases). Trimming pared 5 bases from V and 5 bases from J, leaving 12 bases between. CDR3 length equals 13 residues. The germline V gene has CDR1 SEHNR and CDR2 FQNEAQ (reference sequence). The CDR3 nucleotides read TGTGCCAGCAGCCAGGGTGAGGGGACTGAAGCTTTCTTT. Protein product: CASSQGEGTEAFF. Full variable domain (remainder filled in from reference TRBV7-9 and TRBJ1-1): DTGVSQNPRHKITKRGQNVTFRCDPISEHNRLYWYRQTLGQGPEFLTYFQNEAQLEKSRLLSDRFSAERPKGSFSTLEIQRTEQGDSAMYLCASSQGEGTEAFFGQGTRLTVV.

This clonotype has ten or more counts. The gene calls are TRBV20-1 and TRBJ2-5, with 8 bases fitting TRBD2. Germline CDR1 is DFQATT and CDR2 is SNEGSKA (reference sequence). This CDR3 has 15 amino acids. V lost 5 bases to trimming and J lost 2 bases; unmatched junction nucleotides: 10. The CDR3 protein is CSAPPGGGVQETQYF. The CDR3 coding sequence is TGCAGTGCTCCCCCCGGGGGGGGCGTACAAGAGACCCAGTACTTC.

The chain uses TRBV2 and TRBJ2-7, with 10 bases lining up with TRBD1. This CDR3 spans 12 amino acids. Germline lookup yields CDR1 SNHLY and CDR2 FYNNEI. Trimming removed 8 bases from V and 9 bases from J; junction bases left unmatched: 7. The CDR3 DNA is TGTGCCAGCGGGACAGGGGAAATTCGGCAGTACGTC. Translated, it gives CASGTGEIRQYV.